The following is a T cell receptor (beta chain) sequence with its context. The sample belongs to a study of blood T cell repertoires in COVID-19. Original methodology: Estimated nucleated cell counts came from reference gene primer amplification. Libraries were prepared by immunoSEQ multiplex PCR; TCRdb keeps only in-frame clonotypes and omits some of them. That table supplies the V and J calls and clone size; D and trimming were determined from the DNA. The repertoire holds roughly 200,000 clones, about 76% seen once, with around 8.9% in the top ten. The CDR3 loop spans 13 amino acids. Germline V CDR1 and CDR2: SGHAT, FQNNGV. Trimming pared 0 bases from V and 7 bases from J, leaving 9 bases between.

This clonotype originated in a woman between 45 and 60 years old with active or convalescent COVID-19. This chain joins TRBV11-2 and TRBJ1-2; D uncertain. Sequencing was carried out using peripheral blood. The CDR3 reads CASSLDRSGGYTF. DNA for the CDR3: TGTGCCAGCAGCTTAGATCGGTCAGGTGGCTACACCTTC. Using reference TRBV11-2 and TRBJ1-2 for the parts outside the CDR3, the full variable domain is EAGVAQSPRYKIIEKRQSVAFWCNPISGHATLYWYQQILGQGPKLLIQFQNNGVVDDSQLPKDRFSAERLKGVDSTLKIQPAKLEDSAVYLCASSLDRSGGYTFGSGTRLTVV.